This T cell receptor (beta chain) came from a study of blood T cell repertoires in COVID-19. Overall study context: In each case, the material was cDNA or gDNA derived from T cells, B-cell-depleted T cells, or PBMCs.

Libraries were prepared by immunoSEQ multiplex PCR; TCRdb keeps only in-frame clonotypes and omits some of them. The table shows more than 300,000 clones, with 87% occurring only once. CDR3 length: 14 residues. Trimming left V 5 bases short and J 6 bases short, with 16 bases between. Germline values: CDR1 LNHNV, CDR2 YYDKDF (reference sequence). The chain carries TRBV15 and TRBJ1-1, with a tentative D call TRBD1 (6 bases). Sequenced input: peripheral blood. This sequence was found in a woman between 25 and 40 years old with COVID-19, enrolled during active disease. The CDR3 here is CATSQAGRGSEAFF. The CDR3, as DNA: TGTGCCACCAGCCAAGCGGGGAGGGGGTCTGAAGCTTTCTTT.